This passage covers 30 T cell receptor beta chains from one sample sequenced in a study of T cell responses to AZD1222 COVID-19 vaccine. Sequencing was performed with immunoSEQ multiplex PCR; in TCRdb, only in-frame clones are kept and a portion is missing. The table records about 160,000 clones, 91% of them present only once. The input for sequencing was peripheral blood, taken 28 days after the second AZD1222 dose. Receptor source: an adult who received the AZD1222 COVID-19 vaccine.

Concerning this clone itself: Its ends do not fully match the called genes, so a read error is possible. The gene calls are TRBV11-2 and TRBJ2-7; 8 bases are a match to TRBD2. The CDR3 is made up of 12 amino acids. Germline V CDR1 and CDR2: SGHAT, FQNNGV. CDR3 sequence: CASSLERGEQYF. The CDR3 DNA follows: TGTGCCAGCAGCCTAGAGCGGGGGGAGCAGTACTTC. Looking up the rest from reference TRBV11-2 and TRBJ2-7 gives the full variable domain: EAGVAQSPRYKIIEKRQSVAFWCNPISGHATLYWYQQILGQGPKLLIQFQNNGVVDDSQLPKDRFSAERLKGVDSTLKIQPAKLEDSAVYLCASSLERGEQYFGPGTRLTVT.

This clone was recorded a few times. J is TRBJ1-6 and V is TRBV12-3 or TRBV12-4; D is undetermined. This CDR3 is built from 12 residues. The ends were cut back, 6 bases at V and 5 bases at J, with 5 bases in the middle. CDR3 DNA sequence: TGTGCCAGCAGCCATAATAATTCACCCCTCCACTTT. It translates to CASSHNNSPLHF.

The rearrangement links TRBV5-1 to TRBJ2-1; a possible D gene is TRBD2 (6 bases). Germline values: CDR1 SGHRS, CDR2 YFSETQ. The CDR3 runs 16 residues. V lost 5 bases, J lost 9 bases, and 24 bases lay in between. CDR3 bases: TGCGCCAGCAGGGGGGAGGACCACCCCCTGGCCAGTGAGCAGTTCTTC. It translates to CASRGEDHPLASEQFF.

The rearrangement links TRBV14 to TRBJ2-4; no firm D call. The CDR3 is 13 residues long. V dropped 2 bases and J dropped 10 bases, with 12 bases sitting between them. Germline V gene data show CDR1 as SGHDN and CDR2 as FVKESK. CDR3 nucleotide sequence: TGTGCCAGCAGCCAATTAATTCGCACAATTCAGTACTTC. Protein sequence: CASSQLIRTIQYF.

The chain joins TRBV19 to TRBJ1-5; D remains ambiguous. The CDR3 covers 13 residues. V gave up 4 bases and J gave up 7 bases, with 11 bases separating them. Per germline, CDR1 LNHDA and CDR2 SQIVND (reference sequence). The CDR3 DNA follows: TGTGCCAGTAGTAGAGAGGGAAACCAGCCCCAGCATTTT. It is translated as CASSREGNQPQHF.

The chain joins TRBV18 to TRBJ1-4; D gene ambiguous. Germline V gene lookup returns CDR1 KGHSH and CDR2 LQKENI. The CDR3 has 16 amino acids. Trimming removed 2 bases from V and 7 bases from J, with 17 bases in between. DNA of the CDR3: TGTGCCAGCTCACCAACCCCTCCCCGGTGGGGTGAAAAACTGTTTTTT. It encodes CASSPTPPRWGEKLFF.

This chain links TRBV2 with TRBJ1-1; the D gene is possibly TRBD1 (5 bases). Germline lookup yields CDR1 SNHLY and CDR2 FYNNEI. V was trimmed by 7 bases and J by 5 bases, leaving 14 bases between them. This CDR3 spans 13 amino acids. The CDR3 region has the DNA TGTGCCAGCACCCGACGCAGGGAGACTGAAGCTTTCTTT. It yields the protein CASTRRRETEAFF.

The DNA for the CDR3 is TGTGCCAGTAGTCTACTAGCGGGGACAGATACGCAGTATTTT. This translates into CASSLLAGTDTQYF. The chain joins TRBV19 to TRBJ2-3, with 10 bases matching TRBD2. Looked up from germline, CDR1 is LNHDA and CDR2 is SQIVND (reference sequence). Trimming at V came to 5 bases and at J to 3 bases, leaving 2 bases not matched to a gene. This CDR3 is built from 14 residues.

The V gene is TRBV5-1, the J gene TRBJ2-1, with a tentative D call TRBD1 (5 bases). Germline V lookup: CDR1 SGHRS, CDR2 YFSETQ. This CDR3 has 15 residues. V was clipped by 3 bases and J by 8 bases, with 18 bases between them. The CDR3 loop is CASSSDGRVVYEQFF. Here the CDR3 DNA reads TGCGCCAGCAGCTCGGACGGCAGGGTCGTCTATGAGCAGTTCTTC.

The chain has TRBV11-3 and TRBJ2-3; 7 nucleotides line up with TRBD2. The germline V gene encodes CDR1 SGHNT and CDR2 YENEEA. This CDR3 has 17 residues. Losses at the gene ends were 5 bases for V and 5 bases for J; bases not matched to a gene: 16. CDR3 amino acids: CASSRSSLSGGLDTQYF. CDR3 in DNA: TGTGCCAGCAGCCGATCCTCTTTGTCGGGAGGATTAGATACGCAGTATTTT.

The chain joins TRBV29-1 to TRBJ1-1; D gene ambiguous. Germline values: CDR1 SQVTM, CDR2 ANQGSEA. Trimming took off 4 bases at V and 0 bases at J, with 12 bases between the two ends. The CDR3 consists of 14 residues. The CDR3 nucleotides read TGCAGCGTTGCCCGACAACAAATGAACACTGAAGCTTTCTTT. Protein: CSVARQQMNTEAFF.

This chain connects TRBV11-3 to TRBJ2-3, with TRBD2 matching over 9 bases. The CDR3 covers 11 residues. Germline V gene lookup returns CDR1 SGHNT and CDR2 YENEEA. Trimming cost V 8 bases and J 8 bases; bases outside gene matches: 2. CDR3 sequence reads: CASGGGGTQYF. CDR3 DNA sequence: TGTGCCAGCGGCGGGGGGGGTACGCAGTATTTT.

The V gene is TRBV2, the J gene TRBJ1-2; D might be TRBD1 (5 bases). The germline V and J ends were trimmed by 7 bases and 7 bases, with 10 bases remaining between them. Germline loops: CDR1 SNHLY, CDR2 FYNNEI. The CDR3 has 11 amino acids. The CDR3 spells CASMRTGGYTF. Here the CDR3 DNA reads TGTGCCAGCATGAGAACAGGTGGCTACACCTTC.

The chain joins TRBV7-6 to TRBJ2-7; D is uncertain. This CDR3 region has 13 residues. Germline V CDR1 and CDR2: SGHVS, FNYEAQ. The V end was cut by 1 base, the J end by 6 bases, with 10 bases between. The CDR3 loop reads CASSLDGRSEQYF. CDR3 sequence (DNA): TGTGCCAGCAGCTTAGACGGGCGGTCCGAGCAGTACTTC.

This clone was recorded once. This sequence joins TRBV2 and TRBJ2-2; perhaps TRBD1 as D (6 bases). Trimming removed 5 bases from V and 5 bases from J, with 12 bases in between. Germline V CDR1 and CDR2: SNHLY, FYNNEI. The CDR3 contains 14 residues. The CDR3 here is CASSRGTSTGELFF. CDR3 nucleotides: TGTGCCAGCAGTAGGGGGACGTCTACCGGGGAGCTGTTTTTT. Filled out from reference TRBV2 and TRBJ2-2, the complete variable domain reads EPEVTQTPSHQVTQMGQEVILRCVPISNHLYFYWYRQILGQKVEFLVSFYNNEISEKSEIFDDQFSVERPDGSNFTLKIRSTKLEDSAMYFCASSRGTSTGELFFGEGSRLTVL.

This clone has more than one count but fewer than ten. The chain employs TRBV6-5 and TRBJ1-3; no clear D. Germline V gives CDR1 MNHEY, CDR2 SVGAGI. The CDR3 covers 16 residues. Trimming took off 2 bases at V and 0 bases at J, with 11 bases between the two ends. The CDR3 DNA reads TGTGCCAGCAGTTACGGACCTCCCCTCTCTGGAAACACCATATATTTT. Protein product: CASSYGPPLSGNTIYF.

This chain joins TRBV3-1 (or the pseudogene TRBV3-2) and TRBJ1-2; TRBD1 agrees at 7 bases. V trimming: 0 bases; J trimming: 8 bases; junction bases outside the gene matches: 6. CDR1 is LGHDT, CDR2 YNNKEL, per germline (reference sequence). The CDR3 runs to 14 residues. The CDR3 sequence: CASSQDVGGSGYTF. The CDR3 DNA is TGTGCCAGCAGCCAAGATGTAGGGGGCTCGGGCTACACCTTC.

The rearrangement joins TRBV19 to TRBJ1-1; no definite D call. The V and J ends lost 1 base and 8 bases respectively, with 8 bases between them. Per germline, CDR1 LNHDA and CDR2 SQIVND (reference sequence). The CDR3 spans 12 residues. The DNA of the CDR3 is TGTGCCAGTAGTATAGGATTCGAGGAAGCTTTCTTT. Residues: CASSIGFEEAFF. The full variable domain, rest sourced from reference TRBV19 and TRBJ1-1, is DGGITQSPKYLFRKEGQNVTLSCEQNLNHDAMYWYRQDPGQGLRLIYYSQIVNDFQKGDIAEGYSVSREKKESFPLTVTSAQKNPTAFYLCASSIGFEEAFFGQGTRLTVV.

V usage is TRBV6-5 and J usage is TRBJ2-7; D is possibly TRBD1 or TRBD2 (5 bases each). The CDR3 has 15 residues. Between the trimmed V and J ends, which lost 6 bases and 2 bases, there was a span of 17 bases. Germline CDR1 reads MNHEY; CDR2 reads SVGAGI. The CDR3 DNA sequence: TGTGCCAGCAGGGGAGACAGACCAGCCCCCTACGAGCAGTACTTC. It yields the protein CASRGDRPAPYEQYF.

Here the CDR3 reads CAISESREWGTEAFF. CDR3 DNA: TGTGCCATCAGTGAGTCTCGGGAATGGGGCACTGAAGCTTTCTTT. The chain recombines TRBV10-3 with TRBJ1-1; D is unclear. This CDR3 region has 15 residues. CDR1 and CDR2 (germline): ENHRY, SYGVKD. V lost 0 bases to trimming and J lost 4 bases, with 12 bases between them.

CDR3 sequence: CSVEMTSYEQYF. CDR3 coding DNA: TGCAGCGTTGAAATGACCTCTTACGAGCAGTACTTC. The rearrangement joins TRBV29-1 to TRBJ2-7; D is unclear. The CDR3 is 12 amino acids. Looked up from germline, CDR1 is SQVTM and CDR2 is ANQGSEA. Trimming cost V 2 bases and J 4 bases, with 9 bases left between them.

The chain carries TRBV11-2 and TRBJ1-4; the match to TRBD1 covers 9 bases. The CDR3 spans 14 residues. Germline CDR1 is SGHAT and CDR2 is FQNNGV. With 5 bases clipped from V and 6 bases from J, the junction kept 4 bases outside the gene matches. CDR3 loop: CASSPGQGDEKLFF. CDR3 DNA sequence: TGTGCCAGCAGCCCGGGACAGGGCGATGAAAAACTGTTTTTT.

This sequence joins TRBV5-6 and TRBJ2-7, with 9 bases matching TRBD1. Trimming at V came to 4 bases and at J to 0 bases, leaving 11 bases not matched to a gene. Germline V gene data show CDR1 as SGHDT and CDR2 as YYEEEE. The CDR3 covers 17 residues. The CDR3 spells CASSPDRGTERSYEQYF. The DNA of the CDR3 is TGTGCCAGCAGCCCCGACAGGGGGACGGAGCGCTCCTACGAGCAGTACTTC.

This chain uses TRBV24-1 with TRBJ2-5; possible D gene TRBD1, 5 bases. Trimming cost V 4 bases and J 1 base, with 9 bases left between them. This CDR3 is 14 amino acids long. Germline CDR1 KGHDR, CDR2 SFDVKD. This chain's CDR3 is CATSDSGPQETQYF. The CDR3 DNA follows: TGTGCCACCAGTGACTCAGGGCCCCAAGAGACCCAGTACTTC.

The chain couples TRBV5-1 to TRBJ2-1; D unresolved. V lost 5 bases and J lost 6, with 12 bases in between. Germline loops: CDR1 SGHRS, CDR2 YFSETQ. The CDR3 totals 13 residues. CDR3 in DNA: TGCGCCAGCAGTAATGACTGGGCCAATGAGCAGTTCTTC. Translation: CASSNDWANEQFF.

The rearrangement joins TRBV12-3 or TRBV12-4 to TRBJ1-2; maybe TRBD1 (5 bases). V lost 5 bases and J 4 bases, leaving 8 bases between the germline ends. The length of the CDR3 is 12 residues. CDR3 region: CASSTGVYGYTF. Here the CDR3 DNA reads TGTGCCAGCAGTACGGGGGTCTATGGCTACACCTTC.

The chain couples TRBV2 to TRBJ1-6; D gene ambiguous. Looked up from germline, CDR1 is SNHLY and CDR2 is FYNNEI. Deletions cut 4 bases from V and 11 bases from J, with 12 bases between. The CDR3 totals 13 residues. Here the CDR3 DNA reads TGTGCCAGCAGTGTGGCAGGCGAAACACCCCTCCACTTT. Encoded protein: CASSVAGETPLHF.

The chain recombines TRBV2 with TRBJ1-5; 8 positions match TRBD1. This CDR3 spans 17 amino acids. The trim removed 6 bases at V and 5 bases at J, leaving 15 bases unmatched. CDR1 is SNHLY and CDR2 is FYNNEI in the germline V gene. The CDR3 DNA follows: TGTGCCAGCAGAGTCACAGGGGGGTCGATTGGGTATCAGCCCCAGCATTTT. It encodes CASRVTGGSIGYQPQHF.

This chain uses TRBV11-2 with TRBJ2-3, with D uncertain. Germline V gene data show CDR1 as SGHAT and CDR2 as FQNNGV. V lost 4 bases and J lost 3, with 5 bases in between. The CDR3 covers 12 residues. The CDR3 loop is CASSSQTDTQYF. Here the CDR3 DNA reads TGTGCCAGCAGCTCCCAGACAGATACGCAGTATTTT.

This chain uses TRBV2 with TRBJ2-3; TRBD2 is a possible D gene (6 bases). Germline V gene data show CDR1 as SNHLY and CDR2 as FYNNEI. The CDR3 sequence is 15 residues long. Trimming took 1 base from V and 10 from J, leaving 18 bases between them. The CDR3 region has the DNA TGTGCCAGCAGTGAAGGTGAGGTCTCCCCGGGAGCGCAGTATTTT. Its protein product is CASSEGEVSPGAQYF.